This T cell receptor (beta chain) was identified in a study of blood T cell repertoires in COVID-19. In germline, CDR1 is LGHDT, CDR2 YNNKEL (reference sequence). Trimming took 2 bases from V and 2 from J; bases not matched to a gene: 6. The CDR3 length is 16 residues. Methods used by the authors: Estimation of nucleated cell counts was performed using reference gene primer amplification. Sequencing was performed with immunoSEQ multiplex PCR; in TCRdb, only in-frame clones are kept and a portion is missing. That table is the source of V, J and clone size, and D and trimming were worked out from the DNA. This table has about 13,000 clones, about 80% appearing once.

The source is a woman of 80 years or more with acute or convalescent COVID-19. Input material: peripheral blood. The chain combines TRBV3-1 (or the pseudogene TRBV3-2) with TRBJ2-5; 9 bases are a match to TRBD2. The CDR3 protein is CASSQMELAGQETQYF. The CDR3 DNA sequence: TGTGCCAGCAGCCAAATGGAGCTAGCGGGGCAAGAGACCCAGTACTTC.